These T cell receptor beta chains were read from a single sample in a study of CD8+CD57+ T cells in acquired aplastic anemia. TCRdb recomputed calls from the reads with MiXCR, one row per CDR3 protein. The table records 150,000 to 200,000 distinct CDR3 sequences, 71% of them present only once. The sequenced material came from sorted CD4+, CD8+, or CD8+CD57+ T cells (not recorded which) from PBMCs. Receptor source: a human donor with aplastic anemia. The CDR3 runs from the conserved cysteine through the conserved F or W. The D gene is left open where the match is weak. The size entry is marked missing in some rows and otherwise reads once, few, many or a size class.

j_call | d_call | v_call | clone_size | cdr3_aa | cdr3_nt
TRBJ1-1 | . | TRBV2 | . | CASGDWGAGGTEAFF | TGTGCCAGCGGGGATTGGGGGGCTGGGGGCACTGAGGCTTTCTTT
TRBJ1-2 | TRBD1 | TRBV20-1 | few | CSAPGGNGYTF | TGCAGTGCCCCAGGGGGGAATGGCTACACCTTC
TRBJ2-3 | TRBD2 | TRBV20-1 | few | CSARPSTGGPDTQYF | TGCAGTGCTAGGCCCTCGACGGGAGGGCCAGATACGCAGTATTTT
TRBJ1-2 | . | TRBV7-6 | . | CASSLGGIFYGYTF | TGTGCCAGCAGCTTAGGCGGCATTTTCTATGGCTACACCTTC
TRBJ2-1 | TRBD2 | TRBV10-3 | . | CAISELVSGRSSYNEQFF | TGTGCCATCAGTGAGTTGGTTAGCGGGAGGAGCTCCTACAATGAGCAGTTCTTC
TRBJ1-2 | TRBD1 | TRBV5-8 | . | CASSPRDRNYGYTF | TGTGCCAGCAGCCCCCGGGACAGAAACTATGGCTACACCTTC
TRBJ2-7 | TRBD1 | TRBV20-1 | . | CSVKTGGLYEQYF | TGCAGTGTTAAGACAGGGGGCTTATACGAGCAGTACTTC
TRBJ2-3 | . | TRBV24-1 | once | CATSVSQGTDTQYF | TGTGCCACCAGTGTTTCTCAGGGCACAGATACGCAGTATTTT
TRBJ1-5 | . | TRBV2 | . | CASSVGQPQHF | TGTGCCAGCAGTGTAGGTCAGCCCCAGCATTTT
TRBJ2-7 | TRBD1 | TRBV7-3 | . | CASSFFDRDEQYF | TGTGCCAGCAGCTTCTTCGACAGGGACGAGCAGTACTTC
TRBJ1-1 | TRBD1 | TRBV6-1 | . | CATERTTGDSEAFF | TGTGCCACCGAACGGACGACAGGGGACTCTGAAGCTTTCTTT
TRBJ2-3 | TRBD1 | TRBV29-1 | . | CSVEDREGPDTQYF | TGCAGCGTGGAGGACAGGGAAGGCCCAGATACGCAGTATTTT
TRBJ1-5 | . | TRBV24-1 | . | CATSAGDSNQPQHF | TGTGCCACCAGTGCCGGGGACAGCAATCAGCCCCAGCATTTT
TRBJ2-7 | . | TRBV11-2 | . | CASSLEGRVGRRLDQYF | TGTGCCAGCAGCTTAGAGGGCAGGGTCGGACGGAGACTCGATCAGTACTTC
TRBJ2-1 | TRBD2 | TRBV7-8 | few | CASSLRTSWHEQFF | TGTGCCAGCAGCCTACGGACTAGTTGGCATGAGCAGTTCTTC
TRBJ2-6 | . | TRBV10-3 | . | CAISDLDRTGANVLTF | TGTGCCATCAGTGACCTTGACAGGACCGGGGCCAACGTCCTGACTTTC